Described below is a single T cell receptor beta chain sequence and its context. Its antigen is still unknown. The trim removed 6 bases at V and 5 bases at J, leaving 7 bases unmatched. This CDR3 contains 15 residues. Germline V gives CDR1 SGHTA, CDR2 FQGNSA. Primers: 60 Vbeta forward and 13 Jbeta reverse. In the authors' workflow: Later reanalysis found 75 million to 95 million unique TCR beta chains, around 10 million of them shared. Sequencing used immunoSEQ multiplex PCR; TCRdb keeps in-frame clones, though not all of them. V and J calls and clone size come straight from that table; D and trimming were deduced from the DNA. In the table there are around 58,000 clones, more than 60% of which are singletons. The data derive from a study of cytomegalovirus exposure and HLA in healthy donors. Overall study results and limits: The study labeled approximately 150 TCR beta chains cytomegalovirus-associated. Earlier analysis found most TCR beta V segments productive about 90% or about 30% of the time.

The clonotype originates from a male donor in good health and CMV-seropositive. The sequencing input was PBMCs. The chain is built from TRBV7-2 and TRBJ1-5; 10 bases fit TRBD1. The CDR3 reads CASSLGTGEYQPQHF. In DNA, the CDR3 is TGTGCCAGCAGTCTCGGGACAGGGGAATATCAGCCCCAGCATTTT.